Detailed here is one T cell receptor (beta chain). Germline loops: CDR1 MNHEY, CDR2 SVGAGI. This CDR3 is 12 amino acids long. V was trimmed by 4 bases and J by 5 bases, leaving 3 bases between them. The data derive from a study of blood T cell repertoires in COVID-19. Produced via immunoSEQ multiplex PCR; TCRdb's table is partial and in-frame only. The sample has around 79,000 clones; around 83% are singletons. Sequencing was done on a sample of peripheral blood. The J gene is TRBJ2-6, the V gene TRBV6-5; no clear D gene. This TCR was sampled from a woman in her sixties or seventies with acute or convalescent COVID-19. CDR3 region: CASSSWANVLTF. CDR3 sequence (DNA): TGTGCCAGCAGTTCATGGGCCAACGTCCTGACTTTC.